Listed below are T cell receptor beta chains from one sample, sequenced in a study of CD8+ T cells in alopecia areata. TCRdb's table, derived via immunoSEQ multiplex PCR, lists solely in-frame clones and lacks some. The sample yields roughly 220,000 clones, less than 45% seen once. The sample here was CD4+ T cells sorted from blood, taken between weeks 30 and 35, from a patient treated with tofacitinib. These TCRs come from a human donor with alopecia areata. CDR3s include the opening cysteine and the closing phenylalanine or tryptophan. Fields, in order: D gene, V gene, J gene, clone size, CDR3 length, CDR3 protein, CDR3 DNA. A D gene is named only where the DNA matches it firmly. The listing skips clone size in some rows; elsewhere it reads once, few, many or a size class.

D gene: TRBD1; V gene: TRBV11-2; J gene: TRBJ1-1; clone size: few; CDR3 length: 16; CDR3 protein: CASSLGGTVQHTEAFF; CDR3 DNA: TGTGCCAGCAGCTTAGGTGGGACAGTCCAGCACACTGAAGCTTTCTTT
D gene: NA; V gene: TRBV14; J gene: TRBJ1-2; clone size: NA; CDR3 length: 13; CDR3 protein: CASSQSTHYGYTF; CDR3 DNA: TGTGCCAGCAGCCAATCAACCCATTATGGCTACACCTTC
D gene: TRBD2; V gene: TRBV4-1; J gene: TRBJ2-1; clone size: NA; CDR3 length: 16; CDR3 protein: CASSQGPGLADNEQFF; CDR3 DNA: TGCGCCAGCAGCCAAGGCCCGGGACTAGCGGACAATGAGCAGTTCTTC
D gene: NA; V gene: TRBV25-1; J gene: TRBJ1-2; clone size: NA; CDR3 length: 15; CDR3 protein: CASSEFSAGREDYTF; CDR3 DNA: TGTGCCAGCAGTGAATTTTCAGCTGGACGGGAGGACTACACCTTC
D gene: TRBD2; V gene: TRBV7-2; J gene: TRBJ2-3; clone size: NA; CDR3 length: 17; CDR3 protein: CASSRPGLAGGTDTQYF; CDR3 DNA: TGTGCCAGCAGCAGACCGGGACTAGCGGGGGGCACAGATACGCAGTATTTT
D gene: NA; V gene: TRBV7-9; J gene: TRBJ1-2; clone size: NA; CDR3 length: 16; CDR3 protein: CANSLAKWQMLDGYTF; CDR3 DNA: TGTGCCAACAGCTTAGCGAAGTGGCAGATGCTTGATGGCTACACCTTC
D gene: TRBD1; V gene: TRBV7-9; J gene: TRBJ1-4; clone size: few; CDR3 length: 19; CDR3 protein: CASRSAGTGRDATNEKLFF; CDR3 DNA: TGTGCCAGCAGATCTGCCGGGACAGGGAGGGATGCAACTAATGAAAAACTGTTTTTT
D gene: NA; V gene: TRBV27; J gene: TRBJ1-5; clone size: NA; CDR3 length: 13; CDR3 protein: CASRLADRHAQHF; CDR3 DNA: TGTGCCAGCCGGTTGGCGGACCGCCATGCCCAGCATTTT
D gene: NA; V gene: TRBV7-3; J gene: TRBJ2-7; clone size: few; CDR3 length: 16; CDR3 protein: CASSLKGLGGGLEQYF; CDR3 DNA: TGTGCCAGCAGCTTAAAGGGCTTAGGTGGGGGCCTCGAGCAGTACTTC
D gene: NA; V gene: TRBV29-1; J gene: TRBJ2-7; clone size: once; CDR3 length: 15; CDR3 protein: CSVARGKKGVYEQYF; CDR3 DNA: TGCAGCGTTGCTCGGGGAAAAAAGGGCGTTTACGAGCAGTACTTC
D gene: NA; V gene: TRBV30; J gene: TRBJ1-6; clone size: NA; CDR3 length: 13; CDR3 protein: CAWSITLNSPLHF; CDR3 DNA: TGTGCCTGGAGTATTACCCTAAATTCACCCCTCCACTTT
D gene: TRBD2; V gene: TRBV6-1; J gene: TRBJ2-3; clone size: NA; CDR3 length: 15; CDR3 protein: CASRGGEGRGDTQYF; CDR3 DNA: TGTGCCAGCAGGGGAGGGGAAGGTCGTGGAGATACGCAGTATTTT
D gene: TRBD2; V gene: TRBV6-1; J gene: TRBJ2-3; clone size: NA; CDR3 length: 15; CDR3 protein: CASGQTSGRPDTQYF; CDR3 DNA: TGTGCCAGCGGGCAGACTAGCGGGCGCCCAGATACGCAGTATTTT
D gene: TRBD2; V gene: TRBV4-2; J gene: TRBJ2-7; clone size: few; CDR3 length: 15; CDR3 protein: CASSQRTSGGFEQYF; CDR3 DNA: TGTGCCAGCAGCCAACGGACTAGCGGGGGGTTCGAGCAGTACTTC
D gene: TRBD2; V gene: TRBV4-1; J gene: TRBJ2-5; clone size: many; CDR3 length: 13; CDR3 protein: CASGGSPQETQYF; CDR3 DNA: TGCGCCAGCGGCGGGAGCCCCCAAGAGACCCAGTACTTC